Below, 13 T cell receptor beta chains from the same sample are listed, as sequenced in a study of blood T cell repertoires in COVID-19. The method was immunoSEQ multiplex PCR; TCRdb's version includes in-frame clones alone and lacks a portion of them. In the table there are roughly 150,000 clones, 75% to 85% of which are singletons. Source material: PBMCs or T cells enriched from blood (not recorded which). The receptors were sampled from a woman aged 55-69 years who had recovered from COVID-19.

The chain uses TRBV28 and TRBJ1-2; TRBD1 is a possible D gene (5 bases). CDR1 is MDHEN and CDR2 is SYDVKM in the germline V gene. The CDR3 runs 13 residues. V lost 6 bases to trimming and J lost 8 bases, with 16 bases between them. The CDR3 protein is CASSYRGPGGYTF. CDR3 coding DNA: TGTGCCAGCAGCTATAGGGGTCCCGGAGGCTACACCTTC.

J is TRBJ2-5 and V is TRBV4-1; TRBD2 matches at 14 bases. The length of the CDR3 is 18 residues. The V segment lost 1 base and the J segment 4 bases; nucleotides outside the gene matches: 8. Looked up from germline, CDR1 is MGHRA and CDR2 is YSYEKL. CDR3 region: CASSQVPRLAGGVETQYF. The CDR3 DNA reads as TGCGCCAGCAGCCAAGTGCCCCGACTAGCGGGGGGGGTAGAGACCCAGTACTTC.

The chain uses TRBV13 and TRBJ1-4; TRBD1 matches 8 bases. The V and J ends lost 2 bases and 10 bases, in that order; junction bases with no gene match: 12. The CDR3 contains 16 residues. Germline CDR1 PRHDT, CDR2 FYEKMQ (reference sequence). CDR3 amino acids: CASSLNQGAKVAKLFF. CDR3 bases: TGTGCCAGCAGCTTAAACCAGGGGGCTAAGGTGGCAAAACTGTTTTTT.

The chain couples TRBV9 to TRBJ1-2, with a tentative D call TRBD1 (6 bases). Looked up from germline, CDR1 is SGDLS and CDR2 is YYNGEE. The length of the CDR3 is 14 residues. The ends were cut back, 0 bases at V and 6 bases at J, with 12 bases in the middle. The CDR3 sequence: CASSVGTGTHGYTF. CDR3 in DNA: TGTGCCAGCAGCGTAGGTACCGGGACACATGGCTACACCTTC.

This chain uses TRBV19 with TRBJ2-2, with D possibly TRBD1 on 6 matching bases. From germline, CDR1 is LNHDA and CDR2 SQIVND (reference sequence). The CDR3 has 15 amino acids. V lost 7 bases to trimming and J lost 7 bases, with 19 bases between them. CDR3 region: CASIYSLGAIGELFF. The DNA of the CDR3 is TGTGCCAGTATTTATAGTTTGGGGGCCATCGGGGAGCTGTTTTTT.

V is TRBV9 and J is TRBJ1-6, with D unresolved. The germline V and J ends were trimmed by 4 bases and 7 bases, with 12 bases remaining between them. The germline CDR1 and CDR2 sequences are SGDLS and YYNGEE. The CDR3 is 14 amino acids. The CDR3 sequence is CASSLTVINSPLHF. For the CDR3, the DNA is TGTGCCAGCAGCCTTACAGTCATCAATTCACCCCTCCACTTT.

The chain joins TRBV11-2 to TRBJ1-2; tentative D call: TRBD1 (5 bases). V was pared by 0 bases and J by 8 bases, with 13 bases between. Germline V gene lookup returns CDR1 SGHAT and CDR2 FQNNGV. The length of the CDR3 is 14 residues. CDR3 nucleotide sequence: TGTGCCAGCAGCTTAGATCAGACAGCGTACGGCTACACCTTC. Protein product: CASSLDQTAYGYTF.

The V gene is TRBV7-9, the J gene TRBJ2-7, with 13 nucleotides matching TRBD2. Germline V CDR1 and CDR2: SEHNR, FQNEAQ (reference sequence). The CDR3 length is 15 residues. Trimming at V came to 4 bases and at J to 7 bases, leaving 7 bases not matched to a gene. DNA of the CDR3: TGTGCCAGCAGCTATGGGACTAGCGGGGTGGGGGAGCAGTACTTC. Its translation is CASSYGTSGVGEQYF.

V and J are TRBV6-5 and TRBJ1-6; unclear D gene. CDR1 and CDR2 from the germline V gene are MNHEY and SVGAGI. The CDR3 length is 13 residues. The V end was cut by 8 bases, the J end by 6 bases, with 11 bases between. CDR3 sequence reads: CASAVVANSPLHF. CDR3 nucleotides: TGTGCCAGCGCTGTAGTTGCTAATTCACCCCTCCACTTT.

This clone was picked up one time. The V gene is TRBV5-1, the J gene TRBJ1-1; D unresolved. Germline V gene sequence: CDR1 SGHRS, CDR2 YFSETQ. The CDR3 is made up of 13 amino acids. Trimming removed 0 bases at V and 1 base at J, with 4 bases between. The CDR3 is CASSLERNTEAFF. CDR3 coding DNA: TGCGCCAGCAGCTTGGAGAGGAACACTGAAGCTTTCTTT.

The CDR3: CSVSRTSGGGITQYF. The CDR3, as DNA: TGCAGCGTTTCCCGGACTAGCGGGGGGGGTATTACGCAGTATTTT. The chain has TRBV29-1 and TRBJ2-3; 15 nucleotides line up with TRBD2. CDR1 SQVTM and CDR2 ANQGSEA come from the germline V gene. This CDR3 is built from 15 residues. The V and J ends lost 5 bases and 8 bases, in that order; junction bases with no gene match: 8.

The chain carries TRBV29-1 and TRBJ1-1; 7 bases are shared with TRBD1. The CDR3 covers 12 residues. Losses at the gene ends were 7 bases for V and 0 bases for J; bases not matched to a gene: 2. Germline V lookup: CDR1 SQVTM, CDR2 ANQGSEA. DNA of the CDR3: TGCAGCGCCGACAGGGTGAACACTGAAGCTTTCTTT. Translated, it gives CSADRVNTEAFF.

V and J are TRBV27 and TRBJ1-1, with 11 bases identical to TRBD1. The ends lost 0 bases at V and 6 bases at J; junction bases unmatched: 0. Germline V gene lookup returns CDR1 MNHEY and CDR2 SMNVEV (reference sequence). The CDR3 covers 14 residues. CDR3 sequence reads: CASSLSGQGAEAFF. In DNA form, the CDR3 reads TGTGCCAGCAGTTTATCGGGACAGGGGGCTGAAGCTTTCTTT.